The clone carrying this T cell receptor beta chain was picked up many times. Antigen: not known. The germline V gene has CDR1 LNHNV and CDR2 YYDKDF (reference sequence). The CDR3 extends over 16 amino acids. V was clipped by 0 bases and J by 0 bases, with 6 bases between them. This entry is derived from a study of beta chain features in type 1 diabetes. The overall study: Patients were similar to healthy donors in age and gender (as well as in cell yields). General observations from the study: Resolution of whether HLA type affects TCRB rearrangement was not achieved here.

Each donor gave one heparinised blood draw averaging roughly 120 mL. Every bit of the isolated RNA underwent reverse transcription, so sequencing read expressed TCRB transcripts. The assay was immunoSEQ multiplex PCR, and TCRdb's table has in-frame clones only and misses some. The table lists roughly 500,000 clones, approximately 10% of them singletons. The origin of this receptor is a woman younger than 35 in good health. Input material: naive CD4+ T cells from blood. The rearrangement uses TRBV15 and TRBJ2-6; D is unclear. This CDR3 is CATSRDPLSGANVLTF. CDR3 coding DNA: TGTGCCACCAGCAGAGATCCGCTCTCTGGGGCCAACGTCCTGACTTTC.